This TCR beta chain was sequenced during a study of blood T cell repertoires in COVID-19. Study-wide background: Samples of COVID-19 (acute and convalescent) were obtained from the United States, Italy and Spain. T cells, B-cell-depleted T cells, or PBMCs provided the cDNA or gDNA that served as material.

Libraries were prepared by immunoSEQ multiplex PCR; TCRdb keeps only in-frame clonotypes and omits some of them. Found here are under 250,000 clones, roughly 84% of them singletons; the top ten hold about 1.5%. Per germline, CDR1 SEHNR and CDR2 FQNEAQ (reference sequence). V was pared by 5 bases and J by 8 bases, with 5 bases of the junction left unmatched. The CDR3 consists of 15 residues. The sample consisted of peripheral blood. The source of this sequence is a woman in her forties who had recovered from COVID-19. The chain couples TRBV7-9 to TRBJ2-1; 14 bases agree with TRBD2. The CDR3 reads CASSRLAGGPHEQFF. The CDR3 region has the DNA TGTGCCAGCAGCCGACTAGCGGGGGGGCCCCATGAGCAGTTCTTC.